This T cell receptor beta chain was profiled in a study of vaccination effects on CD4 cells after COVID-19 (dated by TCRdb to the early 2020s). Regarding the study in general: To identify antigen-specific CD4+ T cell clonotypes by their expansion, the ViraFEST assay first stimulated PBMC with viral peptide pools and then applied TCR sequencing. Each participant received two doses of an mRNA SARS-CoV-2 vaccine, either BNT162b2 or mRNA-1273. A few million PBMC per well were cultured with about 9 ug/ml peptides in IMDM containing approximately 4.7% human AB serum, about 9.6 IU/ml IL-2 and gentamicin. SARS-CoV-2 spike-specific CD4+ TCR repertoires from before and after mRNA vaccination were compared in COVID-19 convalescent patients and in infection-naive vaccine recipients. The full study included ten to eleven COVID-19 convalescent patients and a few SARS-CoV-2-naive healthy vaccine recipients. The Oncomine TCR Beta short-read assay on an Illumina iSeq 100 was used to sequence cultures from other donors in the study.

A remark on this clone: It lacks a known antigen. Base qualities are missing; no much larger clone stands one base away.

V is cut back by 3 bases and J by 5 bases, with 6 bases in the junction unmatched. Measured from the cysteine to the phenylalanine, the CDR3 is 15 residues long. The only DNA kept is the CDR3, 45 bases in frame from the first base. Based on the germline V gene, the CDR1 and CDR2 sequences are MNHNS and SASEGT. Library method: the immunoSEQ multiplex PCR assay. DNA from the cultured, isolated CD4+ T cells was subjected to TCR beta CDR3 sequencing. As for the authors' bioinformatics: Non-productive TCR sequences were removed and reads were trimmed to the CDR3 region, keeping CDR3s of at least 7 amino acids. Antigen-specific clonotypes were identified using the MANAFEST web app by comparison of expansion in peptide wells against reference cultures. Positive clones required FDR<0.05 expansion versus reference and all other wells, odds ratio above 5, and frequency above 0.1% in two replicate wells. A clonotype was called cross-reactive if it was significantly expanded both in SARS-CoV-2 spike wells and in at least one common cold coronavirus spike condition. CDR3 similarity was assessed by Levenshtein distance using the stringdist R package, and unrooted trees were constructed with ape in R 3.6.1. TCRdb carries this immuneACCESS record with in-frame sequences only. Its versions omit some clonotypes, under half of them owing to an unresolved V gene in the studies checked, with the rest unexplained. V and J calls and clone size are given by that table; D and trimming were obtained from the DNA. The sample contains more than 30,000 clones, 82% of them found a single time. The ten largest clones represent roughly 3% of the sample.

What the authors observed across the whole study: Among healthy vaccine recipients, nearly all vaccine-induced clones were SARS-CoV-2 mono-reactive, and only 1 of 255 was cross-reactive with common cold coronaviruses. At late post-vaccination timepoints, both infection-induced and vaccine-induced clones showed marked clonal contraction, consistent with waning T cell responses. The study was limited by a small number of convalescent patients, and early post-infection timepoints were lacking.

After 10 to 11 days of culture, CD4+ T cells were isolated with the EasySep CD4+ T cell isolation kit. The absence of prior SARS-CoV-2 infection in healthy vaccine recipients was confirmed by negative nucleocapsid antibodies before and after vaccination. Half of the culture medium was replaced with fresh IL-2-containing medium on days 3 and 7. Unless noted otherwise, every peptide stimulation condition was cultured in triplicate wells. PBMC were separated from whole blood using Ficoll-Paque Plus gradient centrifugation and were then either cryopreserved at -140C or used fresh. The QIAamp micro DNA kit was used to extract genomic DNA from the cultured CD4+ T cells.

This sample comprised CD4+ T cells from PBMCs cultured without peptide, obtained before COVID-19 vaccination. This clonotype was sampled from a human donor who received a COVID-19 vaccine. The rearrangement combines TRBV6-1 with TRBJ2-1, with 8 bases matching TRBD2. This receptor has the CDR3 CASSDIAGLDNEQFF. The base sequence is TGTGCCAGCAGTGATATAGCGGGGTTAGACAATGAGCAGTTCTTC.